This is a list of T cell receptor beta chains from one sample in a study of shared clonotypes between healthy human individuals. The repertoire was sequenced with immunoSEQ multiplex PCR; TCRdb's copy has only in-frame clones and lacks some. This table has 2,500,000 or so clones, roughly 92% appearing once. Sequencing used naive CD4+ T cells from PBMCs. Receptors originate from a man aged 18 to 29 in good health. Some clones in this sample may be carry-over from other donors' samples. Each CDR3 is given with its conserved first and last residue. The D gene is left open where the match is weak. Size values are once, few and many counts, or a class for expanded clones, and some rows have none.

D gene,CDR3 length,V gene,J gene,clone size,CDR3 protein,CDR3 DNA
NA,12,TRBV6-5,TRBJ2-7,NA,CASSFGGYEQYF,TGTGCCAGCAGTTTTGGAGGCTACGAGCAGTACTTC
TRBD1,14,TRBV28,TRBJ1-2,NA,CASRSTGRDYGYTF,TGTGCCAGCAGATCGACAGGGAGGGACTATGGCTACACCTTC
NA,13,TRBV10-3,TRBJ2-7,NA,CAISVLEGDEQYF,TGTGCCATCAGCGTACTGGAGGGGGACGAGCAGTACTTC
NA,11,TRBV20-1,TRBJ1-2,NA,CSAKVNYGYTF,TGCAGTGCTAAAGTGAACTATGGCTACACCTTC
TRBD2,16,TRBV7-2,TRBJ2-7,NA,CASSLLQPSGAYEQYF,TGTGCCAGCAGCTTATTGCAGCCTAGCGGGGCCTACGAGCAGTACTTC
NA,10,TRBV29-1,TRBJ2-1,NA,CSVDPPLQFF,TGCAGCGTTGATCCCCCCTTGCAGTTCTTC
NA,12,TRBV18,TRBJ2-1,NA,CASSRDGNEQFF,TGTGCCAGCTCACGGGACGGGAATGAGCAGTTCTTC
NA,15,TRBV6-5,TRBJ1-6,NA,CASSRSDSYNSPLHF,TGTGCCAGCAGTCGCTCGGACAGCTATAATTCACCCCTCCACTTT
TRBD2,20,TRBV5-1,TRBJ2-2,NA,CASSQSGTSGRAANTGELFF,TGCGCCAGCAGCCAGTCCGGGACTAGCGGGAGGGCCGCGAACACCGGGGAGCTGTTTTTT
NA,15,TRBV5-1,TRBJ2-1,NA,CASSSTRGGYNEQFF,TGCGCCAGCAGCTCCACCCGCGGCGGTTACAATGAGCAGTTCTTC
NA,14,TRBV5-8,TRBJ2-7,NA,CASSFRQGRGEQYF,TGTGCCAGCAGCTTCCGTCAGGGCAGGGGAGAGCAGTACTTC
NA,15,TRBV7-6,TRBJ1-3,once,CASSLVQGSGNTIYF,TGTGCCAGCAGCTTAGTCCAGGGATCTGGAAACACCATATATTTT
NA,15,TRBV5-1,TRBJ2-5,once,CASSLAGSREETQYF,TGCGCCAGCAGCTTGGCCGGTAGTAGAGAAGAGACCCAGTACTTC
TRBD1,13,TRBV29-1,TRBJ1-1,NA,CSVERAGGTEAFF,TGCAGCGTTGAACGGGCAGGGGGCACTGAAGCTTTCTTT
NA,15,TRBV30,TRBJ2-3,NA,CACVGETGFTDTQYF,TGTGCCTGCGTAGGGGAGACGGGGTTCACAGATACGCAGTATTTT
NA,13,TRBV7-6,TRBJ1-5,NA,CASSGDSNQPQHF,TGTGCCAGCAGCGGGGACAGCAATCAGCCCCAGCATTTT
TRBD1,16,TRBV7-2,TRBJ1-5,once,CASSLFGGTVGQPQHF,TGTGCCAGCAGCTTATTCGGGGGGACAGTGGGACAGCCCCAGCATTTT
NA,16,TRBV19,TRBJ1-2,NA,CASSSTWSGAEGGYTF,TGTGCCAGTAGTTCCACCTGGTCAGGGGCGGAAGGAGGCTACACCTTC
NA,11,TRBV7-2,TRBJ2-2,NA,CASSFGGELFF,TGTGCCAGCAGCTTCGGCGGGGAGCTGTTTTTT
NA,15,TRBV5-1,TRBJ2-3,once,CASSLDPASTDTQYF,TGCGCCAGCAGTTTGGACCCTGCCAGCACAGATACGCAGTATTTT
TRBD2,14,TRBV16,TRBJ2-5,NA,CASSRTSEQETQYF,TGTGCCAGCAGCCGCACTAGCGAGCAAGAGACCCAGTACTTC
TRBD1,15,TRBV28,TRBJ1-1,once,CASSSFSRGGTEAFF,TGTGCCAGCAGTTCCTTCTCCAGGGGGGGCACTGAAGCTTTCTTT
NA,12,TRBV5-6,TRBJ2-7,NA,CASSLGTTQQYF,TGTGCCAGCAGCTTGGGGACAACACAGCAGTACTTC
NA,14,TRBV9,TRBJ2-3,NA,CASSVTAYTDTQYF,TGTGCCAGCAGCGTAACGGCCTACACAGATACGCAGTATTTT
NA,15,TRBV4-3,TRBJ1-1,NA,CASSQQTGHLTEAFF,TGCGCCAGCAGCCAGCAGACAGGCCATCTCACTGAAGCTTTCTTT
NA,14,TRBV6-5,TRBJ2-3,once,CASSLDSGSDTQYF,TGTGCCAGCAGCCTGGACAGCGGATCAGATACGCAGTATTTT
TRBD2,16,TRBV7-9,TRBJ2-7,NA,CASSWSSGRDKDEQYF,TGTGCCAGCAGCTGGTCTAGCGGGAGGGACAAGGACGAGCAGTACTTC
NA,12,TRBV5-1,TRBJ2-5,NA,CASSLYQETQYF,TGCGCCAGCAGCCTATACCAAGAGACCCAGTACTTC
NA,11,TRBV2,TRBJ2-3,few,CASSEGYTQYF,TGTGCCAGCAGTGAAGGGTATACGCAGTATTTT
NA,13,TRBV6-5,TRBJ2-5,NA,CASRLSAQETQYF,TGTGCCAGCAGACTCTCAGCCCAAGAGACCCAGTACTTC
NA,12,TRBV30,TRBJ2-5,NA,CAWTGRGETQYF,TGTGCCTGGACAGGGCGGGGAGAGACCCAGTACTTC
NA,15,TRBV14,TRBJ2-1,NA,CASSLGGIAYNEQFF,TGTGCCAGCAGCCTTGGGGGCATAGCTTACAATGAGCAGTTCTTC
TRBD1,14,TRBV6-5,TRBJ2-7,once,CAAARDRGQYEQYF,TGTGCCGCCGCCCGCGACAGGGGGCAATACGAGCAGTACTTC
NA,14,TRBV19,TRBJ1-3,NA,CAVTAGAAGNTIYF,TGTGCCGTTACGGCAGGGGCCGCTGGAAACACCATATATTTT
TRBD2,15,TRBV9,TRBJ2-3,NA,CATGTSGRATDTQYF,TGTGCCACAGGGACTAGCGGGAGGGCCACAGATACGCAGTATTTT